This TCR beta chain is from a study of T cells in Graves' hyperthyroidism and ophthalmopathy. Amplification of TCR beta CDR3 regions was performed using RNA transcripts as template. Initially, a first-round RT-PCR of the TCR CDR3 employed the HTBI primer set. TCRdb passed the multiplex PCR reads through MiXCR, listing each CDR3 protein once. Found here are about 560,000 distinct CDR3 sequences, approximately 15% of them singletons; the top ten hold 15% to 20%. This clonotype was seen many times. The sequencing input was blood. The TCR was taken from a woman aged 18-30 years with Graves' hyperthyroidism.

The CDR3 sequence is CASSLKTALQETQYF. CDR3 sequence (DNA): TGTGCCAGCAGCTTGAAGACGGCGCTCCAAGAGACCCAGTACTTC. This rearrangement joins TRBV11-2 to TRBJ2-5; D is unclear. Trimming shortened V by 3 bases and J by 1 base, and 12 bases separated the two germline ends. Germline V gene sequence: CDR1 SGHAT, CDR2 FQNNGV. This CDR3 spans 15 amino acids.